Below, one T cell receptor beta chain is given with its context. CDR3 length equals 16 residues. CDR1 and CDR2 from the germline V gene are SGHTA and FQGNSA. The junction had 9 bases not matched to a gene; V was cut back by 5 bases and J by 1 base. The data are from a study of blood T cell repertoires in COVID-19. Per the original data handling: From reference gene primer amplification, estimates of nucleated cell counts were derived. The assay was immunoSEQ multiplex PCR, and TCRdb's table has in-frame clones only and misses some. V and J calls and clone size follow that table, whereas D and trimming were derived from the DNA. The sample has about 83,000 clones; roughly 86% are singletons.

Sequenced sample: peripheral blood. This receptor was taken from an elderly man with active or convalescent COVID-19. The chain joins TRBV7-2 to TRBJ2-3, with 7 bases identical to TRBD1. The CDR3 nucleotides read TGTGCCAGCAGCCCAGATGGGGGACAGCGCACAGATACGCAGTATTTT. As protein: CASSPDGGQRTDTQYF.